A single sample is the source of the 29 T cell receptor beta chains below, sequenced in a study of T cells in Graves' hyperthyroidism and ophthalmopathy. Amplified regions were TCR beta CDR3 sequences from RNA transcripts. First-round RT-PCR targeting the TCR CDR3 was performed with the HTBI primer set. Via MiXCR, TCRdb re-called the multiplex PCR reads, giving one row per CDR3 protein. This sample carries hundreds of thousands of distinct CDR3 sequences, just under 45% of them seen once, and the ten largest clones take about 7.2%. The sequencing input was peripheral blood or thyroid tissue (not recorded which). These TCRs come from an adult man with Graves' disease, either hyperthyroidism or ophthalmopathy (not recorded which).

Concerning this clonotype itself: At one boundary the junction diverges from the germline segment, which might be a read error. V gene TRBV10-3 combines with J gene TRBJ1-2; 8 bases map to TRBD1. Germline-derived CDR1 and CDR2 are ENHRY and SYGVKD. The CDR3 contains 14 residues. The CDR3 DNA follows: TGTGCCAGCAGTACCCGGACAGGGAAGGATGGCTACACCTTC. It specifies CASSTRTGKDGYTF.

In its sample, this clonotype was seen many times. The V gene is TRBV9, the J gene TRBJ2-5; D ambiguous. The CDR3 runs 13 residues. The germline CDR1 and CDR2 sequences are SGDLS and YYNGEE. V was cut by 2 bases and J by 3 bases, with 8 bases left in between. The chain's CDR3 is CASSVAREETQYF. In DNA, the CDR3 is TGTGCCAGCAGCGTCGCCAGAGAAGAGACCCAGTACTTC.

In the case of this clonotype: The limits of the CDR3 on the DNA are not certain, so only TCRdb's listed CDR3 is given. The J gene is TRBJ2-7, the V gene TRBV19; no check of the table's D call, TRBD1, against the DNA was made. The CDR3 has 12 residues if both end residues are counted. The germline V gene encodes CDR1 LNHDA and CDR2 SQIVND (reference sequence). This CDR3 is CAVGQGAYEQHF.

This clonotype was picked up a small number of times. The J gene is TRBJ1-2, the V gene TRBV7-8, with D possibly matching TRBD1 (6 bases). V was cut by 3 bases and J by 6 bases, with 14 bases left in between. The CDR3 runs to 14 residues. The V gene's germline CDR1 is SGHVS and CDR2 FQNEAQ. The CDR3 nucleotides are TGTGCCAGCAGCTTGGGGGCAGGGGACGATGGCTACACCTTC. Residues: CASSLGAGDDGYTF. Full variable domain (missing parts from reference TRBV7-8 and TRBJ1-2): GAGVSQSPRYKVAKRGQDVALRCDPISGHVSLFWYQQALGQGPEFLTYFQNEAQLDKSGLPSDRFFAERPEGSVSTLKIQRTQQEDSAVYLCASSLGAGDDGYTFGSGTRLTVV.

V is TRBV7-2 and J is TRBJ2-5, with 8 bases fitting TRBD1. J gave up 4 bases and V 1 base, and 14 bases lay outside the gene matches. This CDR3 comprises 18 residues. Germline CDR1 SGHTA, CDR2 FQGNSA. The CDR3 DNA is TGTGCCAGCAGCTTAGGTACCTCGGCCAGGGGGCGCCGAGAGACCCAGTACTTC. Its translation: CASSLGTSARGRRETQYF.

The chain is built from TRBV2 and TRBJ2-2, with a tentative D call TRBD1 (6 bases). CDR1 is SNHLY and CDR2 is FYNNEI in the germline V gene. Between the trimmed V and J ends, which lost 6 bases and 5 bases, there was a span of 10 bases. This CDR3 has 13 amino acids. As DNA, the CDR3 is TGTGCCAGCAGCCACGGGACAACCGGGGAGCTGTTTTTT. It specifies CASSHGTTGELFF.

The V and J genes are TRBV20-1 and TRBJ1-5, with D possibly TRBD1 on 6 matching bases. V was shortened by 3 bases and J by 6 bases, with 12 bases between the two germline ends. The CDR3 is 13 amino acids. The germline gives CDR1 DFQATT, CDR2 SNEGSKA (reference sequence). CDR3 amino acids: CSASLGGSQPQHF. The DNA of the CDR3 is TGCAGTGCTAGTTTAGGGGGGAGTCAGCCCCAGCATTTT.

This clonotype has at least ten counts. The genes are TRBV5-4 and TRBJ2-5; D may correspond to TRBD1 or TRBD2 (5 bases each). V was pared by 4 bases and J by 5 bases, with 18 bases between. CDR1 and CDR2 from the germline V gene are SGHNT and YYREEE (reference sequence). The CDR3 covers 15 residues. The CDR3 reads CASSNSGRDAETQYF. The CDR3 nucleotides read TGTGCCAGCAGCAACAGCGGACGGGACGCGGAGACCCAGTACTTC.

The chain links TRBV2 to TRBJ1-2, with 8 nucleotides matching TRBD1. Germline V gene data show CDR1 as SNHLY and CDR2 as FYNNEI. The junction had 2 bases not matched to a gene; V was cut back by 2 bases and J by 6 bases. CDR3 length equals 13 residues. The CDR3 loop is CASSERTGNGYTF. The CDR3 nucleotides read TGTGCCAGCAGTGAAAGGACAGGGAATGGCTACACCTTC.

This clonotype was recorded at least ten times. The genes are TRBV29-1 and TRBJ2-5, with D possibly TRBD2 on 7 matching bases. The CDR3 has 13 residues. Trimming took off 5 bases at V and 2 bases at J, with 12 bases between the two ends. Germline V gives CDR1 SQVTM, CDR2 ANQGSEA. In DNA form, the CDR3 reads TGCAGCGTTCCTGAGGGGGGGCAAGAGACCCAGTACTTC. Its protein product is CSVPEGGQETQYF.

This clonotype was detected many times. This chain joins TRBV20-1 and TRBJ2-5; maybe TRBD2 (6 bases). Germline values: CDR1 DFQATT, CDR2 SNEGSKA (reference sequence). V shed 0 bases and J shed 5 bases, with 13 bases lying between them. CDR3 length: 14 residues. CDR3 DNA sequence: TGCAGTGCTAGAGACCGGGAGCTAGGGGAGACCCAGTACTTC. Translated, it gives CSARDRELGETQYF.

Comment on this clonotype: One end of the junction is discordant with germline, which a read error may explain. The genes are TRBV20-1 and TRBJ1-1; D is uncertain. This CDR3 comprises 11 residues. The germline gives CDR1 DFQATT, CDR2 SNEGSKA (reference sequence). CDR3 DNA sequence: TGCAGTGTCGGACGCTCGCTGGAAGCTCTCTTT. The encoded protein is CSVGRSLEALF.

J is TRBJ2-5 and V is TRBV15; D ambiguous. Germline V gene sequence: CDR1 LNHNV, CDR2 YYDKDF (reference sequence). Trimming cost V 0 bases and J 4 bases, with 12 bases left between them. This CDR3 has 15 residues. The CDR3 DNA reads as TGTGCCACCAGCAGAGAAGGGCTAGTAGGAGAGACCCAGTACTTC. Protein: CATSREGLVGETQYF.

This clonotype has a handful of counts. The chain couples TRBV6-1 to TRBJ2-2; D is unclear. CDR3 length: 14 residues. The germline gives CDR1 MNHNS, CDR2 SASEGT. Trimming removed 5 bases at V and 8 bases at J, with 15 bases between. CDR3 nucleotide sequence: TGTGCCAGCAGTCCTAGGGCCCTGGTAGGGGAGCTGTTTTTT. Protein: CASSPRALVGELFF.

V gene TRBV2 combines with J gene TRBJ1-2; D gene ambiguous. The CDR3 spans 15 residues. The germline V and J ends were trimmed by 6 bases and 1 base, with 15 bases remaining between them. From germline, CDR1 is SNHLY and CDR2 FYNNEI. The CDR3 DNA reads as TGTGCCAGCAGCGGAGCCGTTAACAATAACTATGGCTACACCTTC. Protein: CASSGAVNNNYGYTF.

In regard to this clonotype: A read error may account for a junction end that differs from germline. V and J are TRBV6-5 and TRBJ2-7; D may be TRBD1 (6 bases). This CDR3 has 15 residues. CDR1 and CDR2 (germline): MNHEY, SVGAGI. The DNA for the CDR3 is TGTGCCATCAGTTACAGGGATTGGGGATCCTACGAGCAGTACTTC. Residues: CAISYRDWGSYEQYF.

The gene calls are TRBV7-9 and TRBJ2-7; 8 bases fit TRBD1. V trimming: 11 bases; J trimming: 5 bases; junction bases outside the gene matches: 17. The CDR3 is made up of 15 amino acids. The germline gives CDR1 SEHNR, CDR2 FQNEAQ (reference sequence). CDR3 residues: CAWSVGPGQAHEQYF. CDR3 DNA sequence: TGTGCCTGGAGTGTAGGCCCGGGACAGGCCCACGAGCAGTACTTC.

The chain combines TRBV2 with TRBJ2-5, with D perhaps TRBD1 (8 bases). V dropped 9 bases and J dropped 9 bases, with 23 bases sitting between them. Germline CDR1 and CDR2: SNHLY and FYNNEI. The CDR3 has 14 residues. The CDR3 coding sequence is TGTGCCAGAGCGGACAGGGAGGGCCGGACCGCCCAGTACTTC. Amino acid sequence: CARADREGRTAQYF.

V is TRBV20-1 and J is TRBJ2-7; the D is unclear. Trimming stripped 3 bases from V and 5 bases from J, with 5 bases between. Germline V gives CDR1 DFQATT, CDR2 SNEGSKA (reference sequence). The CDR3 has 10 residues. CDR3 loop: CSARENEQYF. CDR3 DNA sequence: TGCAGTGCTAGGGAGAACGAGCAGTACTTC.

The J gene is TRBJ1-2, the V gene TRBV7-2, with 11 bases matching TRBD1. Germline trimming cut 5 bases from V and 2 bases from J; bases unmatched to any gene: 7. Germline CDR1 and CDR2: SGHTA and FQGNSA. CDR3 length: 16 residues. CDR3 region: CASSQTGTGGNYGYTF. The CDR3 nucleotides are TGTGCCAGCAGCCAGACCGGGACAGGGGGGAACTATGGCTACACCTTC. The full variable domain, its missing parts supplied by reference TRBV7-2 and TRBJ1-2, is GAGVSQSPSNKVTEKGKDVELRCDPISGHTALYWYRQSLGQGLEFLIYFQGNSAPDKSGLPSDRFSAERTGGSVSTLTIQRTQQEDSAVYLCASSQTGTGGNYGYTFGSGTRLTVV.

The chain joins TRBV10-3 to TRBJ2-2; 12 bases fit TRBD2. The trim removed 4 bases at V and 4 bases at J, leaving 4 bases unmatched. Germline V lookup: CDR1 ENHRY, CDR2 SYGVKD. This CDR3 spans 16 amino acids. CDR3 sequence reads: CAISGLAGASTGELFF. The CDR3 nucleotides are TGTGCCATCAGTGGACTAGCGGGAGCGAGCACCGGGGAGCTGTTTTTT.

This clonotype was observed many times. The V gene is TRBV7-2, the J gene TRBJ2-5; 8 bases fit TRBD1. This CDR3 has 15 amino acids. V dropped 7 bases and J dropped 4; count of bases not matched to a gene: 11. Germline V gene data show CDR1 as SGHTA and CDR2 as FQGNSA. The CDR3 loop is CASIRRQGIRETQYF. The CDR3 bases are TGTGCCAGCATTCGCCGACAGGGGATCCGAGAGACCCAGTACTTC.

The chain couples TRBV7-3 to TRBJ1-1; no clear D gene. V was clipped by 5 bases and J by 2 bases, with 15 bases between them. The length of the CDR3 is 15 residues. CDR1 is SGHTA, CDR2 FQGTGA, per germline. The CDR3 DNA follows: TGTGCCAGCAGCCACCTCGTGGAACTAAACACTGAAGCTTTCTTT. Translating gives CASSHLVELNTEAFF.

The chain couples TRBV10-3 to TRBJ1-6; 9 nucleotides line up with TRBD1. The CDR3 length is 14 residues. CDR1 and CDR2 from the germline V gene are ENHRY and SYGVKD. V shed 4 bases, J shed 7 bases, and the junction held 2 bases outside the gene matches. The CDR3 DNA sequence: TGTGCCATCAGTGCCGGGACAGGGAATTCACCCCTCCACTTT. Translated: CAISAGTGNSPLHF.

The chain employs TRBV7-9 and TRBJ2-2, with TRBD1 matching 7 bases. Germline assignment: CDR1 SEHNR and CDR2 FQNEAQ (reference sequence). The CDR3 has 13 residues. V lost 7 bases to trimming and J lost 10 bases; unmatched junction nucleotides: 9. The CDR3 DNA sequence: TGTGCCAGCACCTCCCGGGACAGTCTGGAGCTGTTTTTT. Its protein product is CASTSRDSLELFF.

The table lists this clonotype with a count of one. A much larger clonotype is one base distant, so this may be a read error. V gene TRBV2 combines with J gene TRBJ1-1; 9 bases are shared with TRBD1. J was trimmed by 8 bases and V by 6 bases; bases with no gene match: 7. This CDR3 is built from 13 residues. Germline lookup yields CDR1 SNHLY and CDR2 FYNNEI. The CDR3 loop is CASRPGQGPEAFF. Here the CDR3 DNA reads TGTGCCAGCAGACCGGGACAGGGCCCCGAAGCTTTCTTT.

The CDR3 loop is CASSQVAREAFF. CDR3 DNA: TGTGCCAGCAGCCAAGTGGCCCGTGAAGCTTTCTTT. J is TRBJ1-1 and V is TRBV7-8; D not certain. Trimming stripped 5 bases from V and 7 bases from J, with 11 bases between. The CDR3 is made up of 12 amino acids. Looked up from germline, CDR1 is SGHVS and CDR2 is FQNEAQ.

Only a few counts were recorded for this clonotype. The chain has TRBV6-1 and TRBJ1-5; TRBD1 agrees at 7 bases. This CDR3 comprises 15 residues. Trimming at V came to 3 bases and at J to 3 bases, leaving 5 bases not matched to a gene. The germline CDR1 and CDR2 sequences are MNHNS and SASEGT. Here the CDR3 DNA reads TGTGCCAGCAGTGACCGGGACAGACCCAATCAGCCCCAGCATTTT. It yields the protein CASSDRDRPNQPQHF.

This clonotype occurred many times. This chain links TRBV15 with TRBJ1-2; 7 nucleotides align to TRBD1. The germline V gene encodes CDR1 LNHNV and CDR2 YYDKDF (reference sequence). The CDR3 spans 13 residues. Unmatched junction bases numbered 9, after V lost 11 bases and J lost 3 bases. The CDR3 DNA is TGTGCCGCGGGACAGACTAACCACTATGGCTACACCTTC. The encoded protein is CAAGQTNHYGYTF.